The source of this T cell receptor beta chain is a study of blood T cell repertoires in COVID-19. Study background: The United States, Italy and Spain provided the acute and convalescent COVID-19 samples. Sources were T cells, B-cell-depleted T cells, or PBMCs; the material itself was cDNA or gDNA.

V lost 4 bases and J lost 2, with 16 bases in between. This CDR3 is built from 16 residues. Germline V gives CDR1 SGHKS, CDR2 YYEKEE (reference sequence). The assay was immunoSEQ multiplex PCR, and TCRdb's table has in-frame clones only and misses some. Among a few hundred thousand clones listed, more than 70% were seen once. Self-reported history from a screening survey and questionnaire set each donor's cohort. Sequences were obtained from PBMCs or T cells enriched from blood (not recorded which). The source of this sequence is a man aged 25-45 years with acute COVID-19. The rearrangement uses TRBV5-5 and TRBJ1-3; D not certain. The CDR3 sequence: CASSETTWQAGNTIYF. The DNA for the CDR3 is TGTGCCAGCAGCGAGACCACCTGGCAGGCTGGAAACACCATATATTTT. The full variable domain, its missing parts supplied by reference TRBV5-5 and TRBJ1-3, is DAGVTQSPTHLIKTRGQQVTLRCSPISGHKSVSWYQQVLGQGPQFIFQYYEKEERGRGNFPDRFSARQFPNYSSELNVNALLLGDSALYLCASSETTWQAGNTIYFGEGSWLTVV.